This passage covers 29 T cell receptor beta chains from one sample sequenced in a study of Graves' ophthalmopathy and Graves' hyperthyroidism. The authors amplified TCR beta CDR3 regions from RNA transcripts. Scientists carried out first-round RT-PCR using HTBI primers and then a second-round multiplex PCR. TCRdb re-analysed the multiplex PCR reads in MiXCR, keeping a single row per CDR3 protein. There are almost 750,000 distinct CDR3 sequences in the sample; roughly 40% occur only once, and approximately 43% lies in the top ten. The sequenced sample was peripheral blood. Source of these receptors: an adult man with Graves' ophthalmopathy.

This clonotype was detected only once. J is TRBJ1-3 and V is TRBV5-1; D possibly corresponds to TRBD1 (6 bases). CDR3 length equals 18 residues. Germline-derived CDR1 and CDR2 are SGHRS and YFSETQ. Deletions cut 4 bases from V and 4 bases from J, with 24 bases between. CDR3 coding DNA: TGCGCCAGCAGCCAAGGGTGGGGGGGGGCGCCTGGAGGAAACACCATATATTTT. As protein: CASSQGWGGAPGGNTIYF.

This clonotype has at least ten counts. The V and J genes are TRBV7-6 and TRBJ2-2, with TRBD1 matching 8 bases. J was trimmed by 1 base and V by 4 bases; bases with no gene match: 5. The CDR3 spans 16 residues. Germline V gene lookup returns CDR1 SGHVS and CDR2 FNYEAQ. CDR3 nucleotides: TGTGCCAGCAGCTCGGACAGGGTGGTGAACACCGGGGAGCTGTTTTTT. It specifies CASSSDRVVNTGELFF. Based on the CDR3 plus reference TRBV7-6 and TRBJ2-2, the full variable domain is GAGVSQSPRYKVTKRGQDVALRCDPISGHVSLYWYRQALGQGPEFLTYFNYEAQQDKSGLPNDRFSAERPEGSISTLTIQRTEQRDSAMYRCASSSDRVVNTGELFFGEGSRLTVL.

For the CDR3, the DNA is TGCAGCGGCGGAGATACCTACGAGCAGTACTTC. This sequence encodes CSGGDTYEQYF. The J gene is TRBJ2-7, the V gene TRBV29-1; the D is unclear. Between the trimmed V and J ends, which lost 7 bases and 2 bases, there was a span of 9 bases. This CDR3 comprises 11 residues. Germline CDR1 and CDR2: SQVTM and ANQGSEA.

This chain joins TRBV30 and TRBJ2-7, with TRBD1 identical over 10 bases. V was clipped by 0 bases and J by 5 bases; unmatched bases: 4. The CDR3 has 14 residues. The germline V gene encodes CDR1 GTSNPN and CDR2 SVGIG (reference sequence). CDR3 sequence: CAWSVRQGANEQYF. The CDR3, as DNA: TGTGCCTGGAGTGTTCGACAGGGGGCCAACGAGCAGTACTTC.

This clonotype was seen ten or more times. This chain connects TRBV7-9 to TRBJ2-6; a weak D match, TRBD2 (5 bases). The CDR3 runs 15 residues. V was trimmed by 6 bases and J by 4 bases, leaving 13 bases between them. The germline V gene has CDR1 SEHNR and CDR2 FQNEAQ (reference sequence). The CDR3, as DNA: TGTGCCAGCAGTTTTCGGGGTTCGGGGGCCAACGTCCTGACTTTC. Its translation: CASSFRGSGANVLTF.

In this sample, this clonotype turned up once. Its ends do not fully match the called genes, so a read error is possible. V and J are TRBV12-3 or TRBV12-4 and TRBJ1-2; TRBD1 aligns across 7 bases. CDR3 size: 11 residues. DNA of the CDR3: TGTGCCAGCACTTCCAGACAGGGACCTCTCTTC. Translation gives CASTSRQGPLF.

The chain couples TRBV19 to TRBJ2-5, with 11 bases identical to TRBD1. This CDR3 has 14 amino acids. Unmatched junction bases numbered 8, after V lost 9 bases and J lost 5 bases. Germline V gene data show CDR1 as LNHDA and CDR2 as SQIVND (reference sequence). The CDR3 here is CASRAGTGGETQYF. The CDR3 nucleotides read TGTGCCAGCCGGGCAGGGACAGGGGGGGAGACCCAGTACTTC.

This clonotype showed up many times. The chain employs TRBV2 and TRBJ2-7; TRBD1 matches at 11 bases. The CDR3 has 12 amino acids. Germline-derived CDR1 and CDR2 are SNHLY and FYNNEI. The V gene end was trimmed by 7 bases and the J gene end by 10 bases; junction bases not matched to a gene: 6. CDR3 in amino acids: CASTDRGQGQYF. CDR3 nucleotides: TGTGCCAGCACGGACAGGGGGCAAGGCCAGTACTTC.

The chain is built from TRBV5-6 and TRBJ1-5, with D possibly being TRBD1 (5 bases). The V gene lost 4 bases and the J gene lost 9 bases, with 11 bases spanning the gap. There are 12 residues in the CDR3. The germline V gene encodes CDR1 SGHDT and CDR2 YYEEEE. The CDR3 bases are TGTGCCAGCAGCACCCCGGGGCGGCCCCAGCATTTT. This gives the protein CASSTPGRPQHF.

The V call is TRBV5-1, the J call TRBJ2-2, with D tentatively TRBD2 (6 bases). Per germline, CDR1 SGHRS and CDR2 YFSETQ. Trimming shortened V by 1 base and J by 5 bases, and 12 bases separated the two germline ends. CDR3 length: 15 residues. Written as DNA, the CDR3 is TGCGCCAGCAGCTTGTACGGGAGCCAGACCGGGGAGCTGTTTTTT. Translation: CASSLYGSQTGELFF.

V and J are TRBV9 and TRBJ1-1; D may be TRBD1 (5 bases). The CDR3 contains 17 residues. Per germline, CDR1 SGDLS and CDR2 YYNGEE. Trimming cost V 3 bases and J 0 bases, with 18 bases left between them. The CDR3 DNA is TGTGCCAGCAGCGACACTAGCAGGGTTTCGGTGAACACTGAAGCTTTCTTT. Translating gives CASSDTSRVSVNTEAFF.

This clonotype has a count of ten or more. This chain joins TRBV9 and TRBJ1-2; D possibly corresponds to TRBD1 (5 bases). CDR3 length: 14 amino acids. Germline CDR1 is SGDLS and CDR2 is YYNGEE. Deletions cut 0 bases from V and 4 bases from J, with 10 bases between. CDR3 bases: TGTGCCAGCAGCGTAGACGAGGGACTCTATGGCTACACCTTC. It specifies CASSVDEGLYGYTF.

The CDR3 DNA reads TGCAGTGCTAGAGCTAGCGGGAGACCCTACGAGCAGTACTTC. It translates to CSARASGRPYEQYF. This rearrangement joins TRBV20-1 to TRBJ2-7, with TRBD2 matching over 10 bases. Trimming took 1 base from V and 2 from J; bases not matched to a gene: 2. This CDR3 has 14 residues. In germline, CDR1 is DFQATT, CDR2 SNEGSKA (reference sequence).

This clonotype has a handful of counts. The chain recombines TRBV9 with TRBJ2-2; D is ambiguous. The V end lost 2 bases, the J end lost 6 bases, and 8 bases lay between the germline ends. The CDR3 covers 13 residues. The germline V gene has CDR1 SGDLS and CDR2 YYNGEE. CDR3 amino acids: CASSVFGSGELFF. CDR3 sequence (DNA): TGTGCCAGCAGCGTTTTCGGCTCCGGGGAGCTGTTTTTT. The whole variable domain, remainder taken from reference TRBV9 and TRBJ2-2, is DSGVTQTPKHLITATGQRVTLRCSPRSGDLSVYWYQQSLDQGLQFLIQYYNGEERAKGNILERFSAQQFPDLHSELNLSSLELGDSALYFCASSVFGSGELFFGEGSRLTVL.

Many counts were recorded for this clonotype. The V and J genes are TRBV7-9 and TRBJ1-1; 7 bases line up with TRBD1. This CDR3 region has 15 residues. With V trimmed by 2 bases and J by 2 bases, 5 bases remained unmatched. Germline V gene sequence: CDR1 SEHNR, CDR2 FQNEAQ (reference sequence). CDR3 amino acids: CASSLYGQDNTEAFF. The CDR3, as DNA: TGTGCCAGCAGCTTATACGGACAGGATAACACTGAAGCTTTCTTT.

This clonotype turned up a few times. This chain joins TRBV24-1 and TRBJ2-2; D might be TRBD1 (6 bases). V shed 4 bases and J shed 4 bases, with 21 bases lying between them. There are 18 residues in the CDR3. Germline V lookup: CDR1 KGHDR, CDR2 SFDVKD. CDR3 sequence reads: CATSDSKRTATATGELFF. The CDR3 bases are TGTGCCACCAGTGACTCGAAACGGACAGCTACGGCCACCGGGGAGCTGTTTTTT.

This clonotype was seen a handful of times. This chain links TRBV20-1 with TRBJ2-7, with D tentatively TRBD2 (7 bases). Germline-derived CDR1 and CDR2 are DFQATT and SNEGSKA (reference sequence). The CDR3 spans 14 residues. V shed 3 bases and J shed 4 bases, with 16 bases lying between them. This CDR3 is CSARGAGDSYEQYF. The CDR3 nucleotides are TGCAGTGCTAGGGGGGCGGGAGATTCGTACGAGCAGTACTTC.

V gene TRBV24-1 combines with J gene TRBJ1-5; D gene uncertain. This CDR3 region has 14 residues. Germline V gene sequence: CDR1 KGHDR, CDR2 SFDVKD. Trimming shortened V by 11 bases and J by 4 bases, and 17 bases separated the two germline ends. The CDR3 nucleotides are TGTGCCAGCAGCCGATCGCAGAAAAATCAGCCCCAGCATTTT. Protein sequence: CASSRSQKNQPQHF.

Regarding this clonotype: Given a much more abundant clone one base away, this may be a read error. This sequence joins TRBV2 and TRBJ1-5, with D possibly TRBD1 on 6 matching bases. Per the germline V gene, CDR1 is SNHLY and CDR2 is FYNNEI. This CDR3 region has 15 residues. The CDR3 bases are TGTGCCAGCAGTGAAAGGGGGGGCGCTTTTCAGCCCCGGCATTTT. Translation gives CASSERGGAFQPRHF.

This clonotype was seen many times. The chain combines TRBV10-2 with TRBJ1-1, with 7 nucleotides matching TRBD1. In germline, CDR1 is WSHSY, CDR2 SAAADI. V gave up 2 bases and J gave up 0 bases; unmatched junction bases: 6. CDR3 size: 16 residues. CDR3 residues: CASSEGGTVMNTEAFF. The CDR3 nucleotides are TGCGCCAGCAGTGAGGGGGGGACAGTCATGAACACTGAAGCTTTCTTT.

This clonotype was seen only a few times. CDR3 DNA: TGCGCCAGCAGCAGGGGACAGGGGCTGGAGACCCAGTACTTC. Translated, it gives CASSRGQGLETQYF. This chain connects TRBV5-1 to TRBJ2-5, with 10 bases that match TRBD1. V shed 4 bases, J shed 5 bases, and the junction held 5 bases outside the gene matches. The CDR3 consists of 14 residues. CDR1 is SGHRS, CDR2 YFSETQ, per germline.

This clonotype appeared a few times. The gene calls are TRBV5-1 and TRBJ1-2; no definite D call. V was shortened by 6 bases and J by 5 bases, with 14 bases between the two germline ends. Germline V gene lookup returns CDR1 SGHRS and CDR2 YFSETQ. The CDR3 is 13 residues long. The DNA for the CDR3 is TGCGCCAGCACCGAGGCAGGAGGATATGGCTACACCTTC. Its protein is CASTEAGGYGYTF.

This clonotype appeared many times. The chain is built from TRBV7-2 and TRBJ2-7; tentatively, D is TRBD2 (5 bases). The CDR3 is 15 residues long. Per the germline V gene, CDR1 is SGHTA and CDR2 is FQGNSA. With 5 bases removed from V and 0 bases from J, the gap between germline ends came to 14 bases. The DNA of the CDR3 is TGTGCCAGCAGCCCGCAGGACTTGAACTCCTACGAGCAGTACTTC. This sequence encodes CASSPQDLNSYEQYF.

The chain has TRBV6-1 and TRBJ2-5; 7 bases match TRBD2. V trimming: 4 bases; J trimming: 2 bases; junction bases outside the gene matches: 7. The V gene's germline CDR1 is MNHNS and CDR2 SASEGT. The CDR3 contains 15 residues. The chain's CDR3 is CASSVLGGSQETQYF. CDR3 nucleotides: TGTGCCAGCAGTGTTCTCGGGGGGTCACAAGAGACCCAGTACTTC.

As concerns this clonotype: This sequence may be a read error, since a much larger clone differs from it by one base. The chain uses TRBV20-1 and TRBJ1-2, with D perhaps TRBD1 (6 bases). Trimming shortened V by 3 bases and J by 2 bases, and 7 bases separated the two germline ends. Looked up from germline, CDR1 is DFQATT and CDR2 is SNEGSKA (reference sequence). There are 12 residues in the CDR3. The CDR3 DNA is TGCAGTGCTAGTGGGGGCAACTATGGCTACACCTTC. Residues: CSASGGNYGYTF.

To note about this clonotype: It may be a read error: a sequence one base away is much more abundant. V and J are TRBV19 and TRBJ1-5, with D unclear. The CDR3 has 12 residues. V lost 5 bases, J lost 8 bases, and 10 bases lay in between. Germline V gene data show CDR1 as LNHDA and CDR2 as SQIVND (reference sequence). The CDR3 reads CASSVDPEPQHF. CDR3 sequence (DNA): TGTGCCAGTAGTGTGGACCCTGAGCCCCAGCATTTT.

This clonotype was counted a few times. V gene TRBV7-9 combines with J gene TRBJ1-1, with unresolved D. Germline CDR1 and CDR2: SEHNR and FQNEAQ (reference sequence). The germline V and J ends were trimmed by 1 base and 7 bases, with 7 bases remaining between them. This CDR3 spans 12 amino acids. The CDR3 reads CASSLGRSEAFF. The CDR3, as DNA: TGTGCCAGCAGCTTAGGTAGAAGTGAAGCTTTCTTT.

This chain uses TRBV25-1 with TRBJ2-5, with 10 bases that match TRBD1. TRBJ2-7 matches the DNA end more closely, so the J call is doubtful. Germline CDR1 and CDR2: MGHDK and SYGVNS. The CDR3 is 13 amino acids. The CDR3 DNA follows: TGTGCCAGCACGACAGGGGGCTTCTACGAGCAGTACTTC. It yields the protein CASTTGGFYEQYF.

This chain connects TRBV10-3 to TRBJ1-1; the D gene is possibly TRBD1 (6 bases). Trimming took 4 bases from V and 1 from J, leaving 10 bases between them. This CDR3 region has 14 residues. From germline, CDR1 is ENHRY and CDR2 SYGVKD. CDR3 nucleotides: TGTGCCATCAGTGTCGACAGGAGGAACACTGAAGCTTTCTTT. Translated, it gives CAISVDRRNTEAFF.